These 8 T cell receptor beta chains were sequenced from one sample in a study of T cells after yellow fever vaccination. TCRdb itself ran the 5' RACE reads through MiXCR, one entry per CDR3 protein. In the table there are 500,000 to 650,000 distinct CDR3 sequences, 9% to 15% of which are singletons. Source: PBMCs, taken on the day of the yellow fever booster vaccination. These receptors originate from a man aged 30-40 years who received the YFV17D yellow fever vaccine.

V and J are TRBV14 and TRBJ2-1; the D is unclear. This CDR3 is 14 amino acids long. The V and J ends lost 0 bases and 7 bases respectively, with 10 bases between them. Germline V gene sequence: CDR1 SGHDN, CDR2 FVKESK. The CDR3 spells CASSQEGHWNEQFF. CDR3 coding DNA: TGTGCCAGCAGCCAAGAGGGTCATTGGAATGAGCAGTTCTTC.

This clonotype was detected a few times. This chain uses TRBV9 with TRBJ2-7, with D perhaps being TRBD1 or TRBD2 (5 bases each). Trimming pared 2 bases from V and 1 base from J, leaving 10 bases between. Germline CDR1 SGDLS, CDR2 YYNGEE. CDR3 length: 14 residues. CDR3 nucleotides: TGTGCCAGCAGCGTCCGGGACGGTTCCTACGAGCAGTACTTC. Its translation: CASSVRDGSYEQYF.

This clonotype was seen repeatedly, ten times or more. The chain recombines TRBV19 with TRBJ2-2; the match to TRBD2 covers 10 bases. Germline V lookup: CDR1 LNHDA, CDR2 SQIVND (reference sequence). Losses at the gene ends were 4 bases for V and 6 bases for J; bases not matched to a gene: 11. The CDR3 covers 17 residues. CDR3 DNA sequence: TGTGCCAGTAGTACCTCAGGACTAGCGGAGTTCCCCGGGGAGCTGTTTTTT. Its protein is CASSTSGLAEFPGELFF.

This clonotype was seen only a few times. V is TRBV5-5 and J is TRBJ2-4; tentative D call: TRBD1 (5 bases). Trimming took off 6 bases at V and 3 bases at J, with 16 bases between the two ends. Germline-derived CDR1 and CDR2 are SGHKS and YYEKEE (reference sequence). CDR3 length equals 15 residues. The CDR3 DNA sequence: TGTGCCAGCATCTCCTATGAAGGGGACAAAAACATTCAGTACTTC. Translating gives CASISYEGDKNIQYF.

This clonotype was picked up a small number of times. The chain is built from TRBV5-1 and TRBJ2-7, with D possibly being TRBD1 or TRBD2 (5 bases each). CDR1 SGHRS and CDR2 YFSETQ come from the germline V gene. The CDR3 contains 13 residues. Trimming took off 1 base at V and 5 bases at J, with 10 bases between the two ends. CDR3 residues: CASSLMGENEQYF. The CDR3 DNA is TGCGCCAGCAGCTTGATGGGGGAAAACGAGCAGTACTTC.

The chain carries TRBV7-6 and TRBJ2-7; D ambiguous. The V gene's germline CDR1 is SGHVS and CDR2 FNYEAQ. Trimming removed 6 bases from V and 0 bases from J, with 9 bases in between. The CDR3 covers 13 residues. The CDR3 sequence: CASSLLASYEQYF. The CDR3 DNA is TGTGCCAGCAGTCTCCTTGCCTCCTACGAGCAGTACTTC.

In its sample, this clonotype was seen many times. J is TRBJ2-5 and V is TRBV12-3 or TRBV12-4, with D perhaps matching TRBD1 (6 bases). Trimming pared 4 bases from V and 0 bases from J, leaving 12 bases between. The CDR3 spans 15 residues. The CDR3 loop reads CASSSTGTNQETQYF. Written as DNA, the CDR3 is TGTGCCAGCAGTTCCACAGGGACCAACCAAGAGACCCAGTACTTC.

The J gene is TRBJ2-5, the V gene TRBV20-1; D is unresolved. Germline CDR1 DFQATT, CDR2 SNEGSKA (reference sequence). The V and J ends lost 4 bases and 5 bases respectively, with 8 bases between them. This CDR3 region has 11 residues. CDR3 protein: CSATSRETQYF. CDR3 nucleotide sequence: TGCAGTGCTACATCCAGGGAGACCCAGTACTTC.